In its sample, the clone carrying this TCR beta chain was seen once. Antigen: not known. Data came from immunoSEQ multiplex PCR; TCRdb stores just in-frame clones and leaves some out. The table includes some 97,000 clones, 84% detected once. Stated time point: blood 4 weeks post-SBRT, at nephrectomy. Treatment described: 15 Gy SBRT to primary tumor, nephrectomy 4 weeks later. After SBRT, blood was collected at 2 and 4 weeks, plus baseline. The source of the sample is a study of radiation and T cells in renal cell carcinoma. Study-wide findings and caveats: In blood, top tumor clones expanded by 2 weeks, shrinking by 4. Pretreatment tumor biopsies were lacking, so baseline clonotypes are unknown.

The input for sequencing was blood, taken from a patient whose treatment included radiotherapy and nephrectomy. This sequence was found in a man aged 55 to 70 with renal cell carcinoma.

CDR3 protein: CASGRAGGEGRNTEAFF. Written as DNA, the CDR3 is TGTGCTAGTGGTCGGGCGGGGGGCGAAGGGAGGAACACTGAAGCTTTCTTT. The chain uses TRBV12-5 and TRBJ1-1, with D tentatively TRBD1 (6 bases). Germline CDR1 reads LGHNT; CDR2 reads FRNRAP. V was clipped by 5 bases and J by 1 base, with 20 bases between them. The CDR3 is 17 amino acids.